This T cell receptor beta chain was obtained from a study of beta chain features in type 1 diabetes (dated by TCRdb to 2017 to 2018). Broadly, across the study: Patients and healthy donors did not differ in mean age, gender distribution, total cell number or subset yield. A total of 107,917,701 sorted cells were examined across all samples, and a strong correlation was observed between cell number per subset and RNA yield. In the study, recently diagnosed type 1 diabetes patients and matched healthy donors were compared on the TCRB repertoires of their sorted circulating CD4+ T cell subsets. Regulatory and stem cell-like memory subsets were obtained from only 8 patients and roughly 8 healthy donors, while naive and central memory subsets were obtained from all 30 or so donors. The full study reports these points: Fewer insertions and more nucleotide deletions at VDJ recombination sites were observed in patients with type 1 diabetes, implying thymic rearrangement abnormalities. Shorter templates might be favored by PCR, yet because patient and control samples were amplified and corrected together, any such skew would affect both groups equally. Type 1 diabetes patients showed a moderate but significant shortening of TCRB CDR3 length in all four CD4+ subsets. Naive, central memory and regulatory TCRB repertoires appeared to be more alike among patients than among healthy donors. Sequencing cDNA rather than genomic DNA could over-represent highly expressing activated cells, although activation and CD3 levels did not differ between groups. HLA sub-analyses involved small numbers of individuals, so any influence of HLA type on TCRB rearrangement remained unresolved.

From the germline V gene (reference sequence), CDR1 is MNHNY and CDR2 is SVGAGI. V is clipped by 1 base and J by 7 bases, and the sequence between their germline boundaries is 11 bases long. Measured from the cysteine to the phenylalanine, the CDR3 is 14 residues long. The retained sequence is limited to the CDR3, 42 bases, with the frame set at the first base. The entire isolated RNA was reverse transcribed using the High Capacity cDNA Reverse Transcription Kit, and thus expressed TCRB transcripts were sequenced. Deep immunoSEQ sequencing was performed on naive, central memory and regulatory T cell samples, with an average of roughly 3.6 million total reads per sample. Sorted cells were lysed in RLT buffer, and RNA was extracted using DNase-treated RNeasy Micro or Mini kits according to cell number. Each cell subset was processed on its own to prevent cross-contamination, while patient and healthy donor samples were processed together. The immunoSEQ multiplex PCR was used to amplify TCRB sequences from cDNA, generating 87-bp fragments that spanned the CDR3 region. Amplicons were sequenced on the Illumina HiSeq platform. In the authors' own workflow: Synthetic template baselines were used to correct PCR bias computationally, reads within Hamming distance 2 were collapsed together, and singletons that could not be merged were discarded. Reads were aligned against IMGT to assign V, D and J genes, CDR3 length and insertions or deletions at six rearrangement sites. Within each subset, clonotype counts were normalized to sorted cell number, and only after that were true diversity and Gini coefficients computed with the tcR R package. The overlap coefficient, calculated on TCRB nucleotide sequences, was used to measure repertoire sharing. Out-of-frame TCRB sequences from naive cells were analyzed to stand in for the pre-selection repertoire. What TCRdb holds here is the immuneACCESS table cut down to in-frame rearrangements. Part of the clones is not present; checked against another copy, under half of the missing clones reflect an unresolved V gene, and the others are unexplained. D and trimming come from the DNA, and the V and J calls and clone size come from that table. This sample is represented by fewer than 450,000 clones; 13% of them were singletons. The leading ten clones occupy roughly 0.015% of the sample.

Each donor gave one peripheral blood draw, averaging about 100 mL, which was collected into heparinised tubes. Using a panel that included CD45RO, CCR7, CD25, CD127, CD95 and CD27, naive, central memory, regulatory and stem cell-like memory CD4+ T cells were sorted on a BD FACSAria II. Every sorted population had a purity above 95%. PBMCs were isolated immediately by Lymphoprep density gradient centrifugation and stained directly without culture. To minimize batch effects, samples were stained and sorted in pairs, one healthy donor with one patient per experiment. Turning to this clone: Its specific antigen is unknown. Within one base of it there is no much larger clone, and no base qualities were kept.

The source of this sequence is a young woman with type 1 diabetes. Sequenced material: naive CD4+ T cells from blood. This sample's cell subset or site label indicates: true naive CD4+ T cells. The chain employs TRBV6-6 and TRBJ2-4; a tentative D match to TRBD1 spans 6 bases. The nucleotides are TGTGCCAGCAGTTACTGGACGGACAGCAACATTCAGTACTTC. Its coded protein is CASSYWTDSNIQYF.